This T cell receptor beta chain derives from a study of shared clonotypes between healthy human individuals. On the study more broadly: The plates for each donor numbered three CD4 naive, three CD4 memory, two CD8 naive and one CD8 memory. Broader study findings: An effect of sequencing depth on clonotype sharing among donors was expected.

As to this clone: Its cognate antigen is unknown.

V was pared by 8 bases and J by 3 bases, with 10 bases between. Germline CDR1 and CDR2: SGHTA and FQGTGA. The CDR3 sequence is 13 residues long. Generated by immunoSEQ multiplex PCR, the TCRdb table keeps only in-frame clones and is missing some. The table has millions of clones, over 85% seen once; the top ten hold 0.35% to 0.5%. Source material: naive CD4+ T cells from PBMCs. As to subset: CD45RA+ positively selected. The rearrangement links TRBV7-3 to TRBJ2-2; D unresolved. The sequence was obtained from a man between 18 and 29 years old in good health. Some clones in this sample may be carry-over from other donors' samples. The CDR3 DNA reads as TGTGCCAGCCGCTCACCGGACACCGGGGAGCTGTTTTTT. Translation: CASRSPDTGELFF.